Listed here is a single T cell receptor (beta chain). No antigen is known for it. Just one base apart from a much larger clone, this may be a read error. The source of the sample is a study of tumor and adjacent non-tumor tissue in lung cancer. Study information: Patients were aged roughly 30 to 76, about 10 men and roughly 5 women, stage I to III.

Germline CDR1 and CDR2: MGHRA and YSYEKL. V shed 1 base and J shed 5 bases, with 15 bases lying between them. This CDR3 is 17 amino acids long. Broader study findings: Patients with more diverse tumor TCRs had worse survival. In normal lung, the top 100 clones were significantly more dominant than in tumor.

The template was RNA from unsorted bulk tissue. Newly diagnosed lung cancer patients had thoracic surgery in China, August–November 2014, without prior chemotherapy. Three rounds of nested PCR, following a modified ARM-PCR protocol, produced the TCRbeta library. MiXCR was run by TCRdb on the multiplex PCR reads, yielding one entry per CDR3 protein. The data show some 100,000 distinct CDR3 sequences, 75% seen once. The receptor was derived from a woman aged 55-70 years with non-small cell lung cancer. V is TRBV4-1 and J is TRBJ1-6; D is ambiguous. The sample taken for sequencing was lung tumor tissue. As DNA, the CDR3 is TGCGCCAGCAGCCAAGGGCGACTGGAACTGAATAATTCACCCCTCCACTTT. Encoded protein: CASSQGRLELNNSPLHF.